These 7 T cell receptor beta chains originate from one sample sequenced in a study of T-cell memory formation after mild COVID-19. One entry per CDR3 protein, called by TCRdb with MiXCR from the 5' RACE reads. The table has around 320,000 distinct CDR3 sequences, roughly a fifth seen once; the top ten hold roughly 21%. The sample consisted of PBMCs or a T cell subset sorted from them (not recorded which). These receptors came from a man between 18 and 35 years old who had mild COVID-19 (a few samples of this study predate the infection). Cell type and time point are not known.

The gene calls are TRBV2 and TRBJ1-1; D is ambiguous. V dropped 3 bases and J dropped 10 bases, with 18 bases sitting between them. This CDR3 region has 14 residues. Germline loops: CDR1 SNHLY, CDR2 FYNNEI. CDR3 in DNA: TGTGCCAGCAGTGAGAGGGCAGCTCCCGGAGGAGCTTTCTTT. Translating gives CASSERAAPGGAFF.

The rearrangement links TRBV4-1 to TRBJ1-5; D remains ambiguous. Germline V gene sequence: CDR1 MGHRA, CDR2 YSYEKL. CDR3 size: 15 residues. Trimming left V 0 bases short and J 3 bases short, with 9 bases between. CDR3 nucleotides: TGCGCCAGCAGCCAAGATCAAGGACTCAATCAGCCCCAGCATTTT. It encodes CASSQDQGLNQPQHF.

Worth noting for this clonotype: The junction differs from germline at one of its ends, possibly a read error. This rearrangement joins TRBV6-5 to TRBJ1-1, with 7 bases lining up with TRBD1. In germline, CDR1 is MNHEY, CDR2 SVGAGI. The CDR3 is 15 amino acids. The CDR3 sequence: CASSYYRQGITEAFF. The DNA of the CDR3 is TGTGCCAGCAGCTACTATAGACAGGGAATAACTGAAGCTTTCTTT.

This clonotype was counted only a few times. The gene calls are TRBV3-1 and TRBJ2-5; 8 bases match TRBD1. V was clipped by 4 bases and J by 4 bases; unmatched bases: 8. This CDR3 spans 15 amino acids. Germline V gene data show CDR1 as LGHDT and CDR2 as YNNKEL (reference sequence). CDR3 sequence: CASSLGQGGRETQYF. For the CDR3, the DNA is TGTGCCAGCAGCCTCGGACAGGGAGGTCGAGAGACCCAGTACTTC.

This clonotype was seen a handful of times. The CDR3 DNA follows: TGTGCCAGCAGCACTTATTCCGGGACAGGTGAAAAACTGTTTTTT. Protein sequence: CASSTYSGTGEKLFF. This chain connects TRBV7-9 to TRBJ1-4, with 8 bases aligning to TRBD1. Germline CDR1 reads SEHNR; CDR2 reads FQNEAQ (reference sequence). The CDR3 spans 15 residues. V dropped 5 bases and J dropped 7; count of bases not matched to a gene: 9. Full variable domain (remainder filled in from reference TRBV7-9 and TRBJ1-4): DTGVSQNPRHKITKRGQNVTFRCDPISEHNRLYWYRQTLGQGPEFLTYFQNEAQLEKSRLLSDRFSAERPKGSFSTLEIQRTEQGDSAMYLCASSTYSGTGEKLFFGSGTQLSVL.

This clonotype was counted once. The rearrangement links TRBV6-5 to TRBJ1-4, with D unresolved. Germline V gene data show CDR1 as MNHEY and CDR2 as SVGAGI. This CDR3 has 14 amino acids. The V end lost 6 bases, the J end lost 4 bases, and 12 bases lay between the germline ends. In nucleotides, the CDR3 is TGTGCCAGCAGCTCCCTCAGACTTAATGAAAAACTGTTTTTT. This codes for CASSSLRLNEKLFF.

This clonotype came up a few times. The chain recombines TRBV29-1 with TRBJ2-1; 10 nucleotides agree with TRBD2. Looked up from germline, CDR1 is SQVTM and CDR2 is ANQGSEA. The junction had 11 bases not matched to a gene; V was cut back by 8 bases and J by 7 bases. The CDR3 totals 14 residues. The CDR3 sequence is CSILAGGLGNEQFF. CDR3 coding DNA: TGCAGCATATTAGCGGGGGGACTAGGGAATGAGCAGTTCTTC.